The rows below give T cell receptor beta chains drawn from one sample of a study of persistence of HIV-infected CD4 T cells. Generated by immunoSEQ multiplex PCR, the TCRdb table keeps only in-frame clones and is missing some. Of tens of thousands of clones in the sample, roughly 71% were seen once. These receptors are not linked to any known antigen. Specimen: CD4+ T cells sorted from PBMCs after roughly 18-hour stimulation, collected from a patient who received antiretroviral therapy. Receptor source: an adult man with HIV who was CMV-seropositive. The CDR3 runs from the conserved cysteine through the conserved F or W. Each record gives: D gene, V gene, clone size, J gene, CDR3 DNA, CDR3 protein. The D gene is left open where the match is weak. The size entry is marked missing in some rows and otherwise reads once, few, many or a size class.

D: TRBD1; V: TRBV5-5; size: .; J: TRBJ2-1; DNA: TGTGCCAGCAGCTTGAGACAGGGTTACAATGAGCAGTTCTTC; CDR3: CASSLRQGYNEQFF
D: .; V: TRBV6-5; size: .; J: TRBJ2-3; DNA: TGTGCCAGCAGTTACTCGCAGGGGAAAGATACGCAGTATTTT; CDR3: CASSYSQGKDTQYF
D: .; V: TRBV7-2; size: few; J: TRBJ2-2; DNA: TGTGCCAGCAGCCTTAGGGGGTCGGGGACCGGGGAGCTGTTTTTT; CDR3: CASSLRGSGTGELFF
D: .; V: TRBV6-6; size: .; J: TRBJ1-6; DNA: TGTGCCAGCAGTACGTCAGGGGCCGATAATTCACCCCTCCACTTT; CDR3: CASSTSGADNSPLHF
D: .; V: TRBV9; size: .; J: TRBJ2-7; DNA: TGTGCCAGCAGCCCTCTCGACATAACCTACGAGCAGTACTTC; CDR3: CASSPLDITYEQYF
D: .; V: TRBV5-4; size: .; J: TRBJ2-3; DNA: TGTGCCAGCAGCTTGGGTGGGGGGGCCACGGTGTCAGATACGCAGTATTTT; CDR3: CASSLGGGATVSDTQYF
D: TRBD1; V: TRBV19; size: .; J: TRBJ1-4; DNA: TGTGCCAGTTCTAGGGGGCAATCCGGGACGCTGAATGAAAAACTGTTTTTT; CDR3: CASSRGQSGTLNEKLFF
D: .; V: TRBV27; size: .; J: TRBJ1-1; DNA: TGTGCCAGCAGTTTCCAGGAACGGGGCACTGAAGCTTTCTTT; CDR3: CASSFQERGTEAFF
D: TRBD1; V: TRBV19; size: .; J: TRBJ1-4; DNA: TGTGCCAGTACGGATAGGGCCGGGACAGGGAATGAAAAACTGTTTTTT; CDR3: CASTDRAGTGNEKLFF
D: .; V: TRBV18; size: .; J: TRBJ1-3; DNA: TGTGCCAGCTCAACAGGGTCTGGAAACACCATATATTTT; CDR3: CASSTGSGNTIYF
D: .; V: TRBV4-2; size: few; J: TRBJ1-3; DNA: TGTGCCAGCAGCCATTTTTCGGGAGGGGCCTCGTCCTCTGGAAACACCATATATTTT; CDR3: CASSHFSGGASSSGNTIYF
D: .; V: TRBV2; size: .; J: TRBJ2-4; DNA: TGTGCCACCAGGGGGGAAGCCAAAAACATTCAGTACTTC; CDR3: CATRGEAKNIQYF
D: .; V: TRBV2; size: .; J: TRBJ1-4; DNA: TGTGCCAGCAGTGAAATGGGGGGGGGTGAAAAACTGTTTTTT; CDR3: CASSEMGGGEKLFF
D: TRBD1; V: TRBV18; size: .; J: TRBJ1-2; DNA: TGTGCCAGCTCAATGACAGGGGATGATGGCTACACCTTC; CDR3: CASSMTGDDGYTF
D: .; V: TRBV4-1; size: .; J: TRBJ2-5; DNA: TGCGCCAGCAGCCAAGAAGGGTCAGGGTTGGGGACCCAGTACTTC; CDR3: CASSQEGSGLGTQYF
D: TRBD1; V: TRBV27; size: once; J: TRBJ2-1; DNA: TGTGCCAGCGGAGGCCTAAAGACAGGGAATGAGCAGTTCTTC; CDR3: CASGGLKTGNEQFF
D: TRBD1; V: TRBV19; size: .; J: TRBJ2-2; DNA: TGTGCCAGTAGTATAGGATGGGACAGGGGGCTGTTTTTT; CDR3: CASSIGWDRGLFF
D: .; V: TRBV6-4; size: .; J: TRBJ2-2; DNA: TGTGCCAGCAGTGACTCTAGACTGATGAACACCGGGGAGCTGTTTTTT; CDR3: CASSDSRLMNTGELFF
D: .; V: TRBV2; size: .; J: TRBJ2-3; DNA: TGTGCCAGCAGGTTCGGCCACTTGGAAAGAGATACGCAGTATTTT; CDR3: CASRFGHLERDTQYF